Listed here are 25 T cell receptor beta chains from one sample, sequenced in a study of blood T cell repertoires in COVID-19. Measured with immunoSEQ multiplex PCR; TCRdb has only the in-frame clones, and not every one. The sample lists tens of thousands of clones, 80% to 90% occurring once. Sequenced: peripheral blood. These receptors were obtained from a man aged 55 to 70 with acute or convalescent COVID-19.

The chain links TRBV4-3 to TRBJ2-5; TRBD1 is a possible D gene (6 bases). This CDR3 has 12 amino acids. The germline CDR1 and CDR2 sequences are LGHNA and YSLEER. V dropped 4 bases and J dropped 7 bases, with 10 bases sitting between them. The CDR3 DNA follows: TGCGCCAGCAGCCCTCAAGGGGGGACCCAGTACTTC. Its protein is CASSPQGGTQYF.

The genes are TRBV30 and TRBJ2-2, with 7 nucleotides matching TRBD1. Germline values: CDR1 GTSNPN, CDR2 SVGIG (reference sequence). The CDR3 loop spans 13 amino acids. Trimming took 4 bases from V and 4 from J; bases not matched to a gene: 3. The CDR3 spells CAWTTGATGELFF. CDR3 coding DNA: TGTGCCTGGACAACAGGGGCCACCGGGGAGCTGTTTTTT.

CDR3 residues: CAISESILARDRANYGYTF. Written as DNA, the CDR3 is TGTGCCATCAGTGAGTCGATTCTAGCGAGGGACAGGGCGAACTATGGCTACACCTTC. The chain carries TRBV10-3 and TRBJ1-2; 9 bases line up with TRBD1. V shed 0 bases, J shed 2 bases, and the junction held 13 bases outside the gene matches. Germline-derived CDR1 and CDR2 are ENHRY and SYGVKD. The CDR3 length is 19 residues.

J is TRBJ2-2 and V is TRBV5-8; 8 bases are shared with TRBD1. The germline CDR1 and CDR2 sequences are SGHTS and YDEGEE. This CDR3 has 14 amino acids. V shed 5 bases, J shed 8 bases, and the junction held 8 bases outside the gene matches. CDR3 in DNA: TGTGCCAGCAGTCATATCAGGGGGCGAGGGGAGCTGTTTTTT. It specifies CASSHIRGRGELFF.

The chain has TRBV7-6 and TRBJ1-2, with 9 bases lining up with TRBD1. The CDR3 sequence is 16 residues long. The V gene end was trimmed by 5 bases and the J gene end by 4 bases; junction bases not matched to a gene: 11. CDR1 is SGHVS and CDR2 is FNYEAQ in the germline V gene. The CDR3 sequence is CASSPLRGQGSYGYTF. In nucleotides, the CDR3 is TGTGCCAGCAGCCCCCTTCGCGGACAGGGGAGCTATGGCTACACCTTC.

The chain couples TRBV9 to TRBJ2-2, with D perhaps TRBD1 (6 bases). Trimming removed 0 bases at V and 2 bases at J, with 11 bases between. Germline CDR1 and CDR2: SGDLS and YYNGEE. The CDR3 spans 16 residues. The CDR3 coding sequence is TGTGCCAGCAGCGTAGTTAACAGGGTAAACACCGGGGAGCTGTTTTTT. It yields the protein CASSVVNRVNTGELFF.

This sequence joins TRBV7-9 and TRBJ2-5; 12 bases match TRBD1. Germline CDR1 SEHNR, CDR2 FQNEAQ (reference sequence). The trim removed 3 bases at V and 5 bases at J, leaving 7 bases unmatched. The CDR3 is 16 residues long. This chain's CDR3 is CASSFRDRGRFETQYF. In DNA form, the CDR3 reads TGTGCCAGCAGCTTCCGGGACAGGGGGCGATTCGAGACCCAGTACTTC.

The V call is TRBV3-1 (or the pseudogene TRBV3-2), the J call TRBJ2-5; D perhaps matches TRBD2 (5 bases). The germline V and J ends were trimmed by 1 base and 5 bases, with 8 bases remaining between them. Germline V lookup: CDR1 LGHDT, CDR2 YNNKEL (reference sequence). The CDR3 sequence is 13 residues long. This CDR3 is CASSQGRRETQYF. CDR3 DNA sequence: TGTGCCAGCAGCCAAGGCCGGAGGGAGACCCAGTACTTC.

The V and J genes are TRBV13 and TRBJ2-1; TRBD2 is a possible D gene (5 bases). Germline CDR1 reads PRHDT; CDR2 reads FYEKMQ (reference sequence). This CDR3 region has 13 residues. V lost 0 bases and J 6 bases, leaving 6 bases between the germline ends. The CDR3 sequence: CASSLGGVNEQFF. CDR3 DNA: TGTGCCAGCAGCTTAGGCGGGGTCAATGAGCAGTTCTTC.

The rearrangement joins TRBV4-3 to TRBJ1-3, with D perhaps TRBD1 (6 bases). The V end was cut by 0 bases, the J end by 0 bases, with 15 bases between. Germline values: CDR1 LGHNA, CDR2 YSLEER. The CDR3 is 18 residues long. The chain's CDR3 is CASSQDNGRGSSGNTIYF. The CDR3, as DNA: TGCGCCAGCAGCCAAGATAATGGCAGGGGTAGCTCTGGAAACACCATATATTTT.

The V gene is TRBV6-6, the J gene TRBJ1-5, with TRBD1 matching 9 bases. Germline V gene lookup returns CDR1 MNHNY and CDR2 SVGAGI (reference sequence). The CDR3 is 14 amino acids. Trimming at V came to 2 bases and at J to 7 bases, leaving 3 bases not matched to a gene. The CDR3 loop is CASSYPDRGQPQHF. CDR3 bases: TGTGCCAGCAGTTACCCGGACAGGGGACAGCCCCAGCATTTT.

The chain joins TRBV7-2 to TRBJ2-1; 9 bases are shared with TRBD2. CDR1 is SGHTA, CDR2 FQGNSA, per germline. CDR3 size: 17 residues. Losses at the gene ends were 4 bases for V and 4 bases for J; bases not matched to a gene: 11. The CDR3 sequence is CASSSGGSGGPYNEQFF. CDR3 coding DNA: TGTGCCAGCAGCTCCGGGGGTAGCGGGGGACCTTACAATGAGCAGTTCTTC. Full variable domain (remainder filled in from reference TRBV7-2 and TRBJ2-1): GAGVSQSPSNKVTEKGKDVELRCDPISGHTALYWYRQSLGQGLEFLIYFQGNSAPDKSGLPSDRFSAERTGGSVSTLTIQRTQQEDSAVYLCASSSGGSGGPYNEQFFGPGTRLTVL.

The CDR3 nucleotides are TGTGCCAGCAGCAGGACAGACCTTAACTATGGCTACACCTTC. Translating gives CASSRTDLNYGYTF. The chain employs TRBV27 and TRBJ1-2, with a weak D call TRBD1 (6 bases). Trimming cost V 6 bases and J 1 base, with 12 bases left between them. The CDR3 is 14 residues long. Per germline, CDR1 MNHEY and CDR2 SMNVEV (reference sequence).

This clone showed up just once. The CDR3 nucleotides are TGTGCCAGCAGCTTGGCCCTAGCGGGGGTCCTTGGGAATGAGCAGTTCTTC. Translated: CASSLALAGVLGNEQFF. The genes are TRBV5-4 and TRBJ2-1; 10 bases agree with TRBD2. V shed 0 bases and J 7 bases; nucleotides not matched to a gene: 10. This CDR3 contains 17 residues. From germline, CDR1 is SGHNT and CDR2 YYREEE (reference sequence).

The genes are TRBV24-1 and TRBJ1-2; 10 bases fit TRBD1. V dropped 3 bases and J dropped 5; count of bases not matched to a gene: 11. Per germline, CDR1 KGHDR and CDR2 SFDVKD. The CDR3 contains 17 residues. The chain's CDR3 is CATSDTPSGTGAYGYTF. CDR3 nucleotides: TGTGCCACCAGTGATACCCCTTCCGGGACAGGGGCATATGGCTACACCTTC.

V gene TRBV24-1 combines with J gene TRBJ1-1, with unresolved D. Germline-derived CDR1 and CDR2 are KGHDR and SFDVKD. The CDR3 is 13 residues long. Trimming cost V 4 bases and J 3 bases, with 8 bases left between them. The CDR3 sequence: CATSDPLYTEAFF. CDR3 sequence (DNA): TGTGCCACCAGTGACCCTCTATACACTGAAGCTTTCTTT.

The chain combines TRBV11-2 with TRBJ2-2; 8 bases are a match to TRBD2. CDR1 and CDR2 from the germline V gene are SGHAT and FQNNGV. The CDR3 totals 16 residues. With V trimmed by 5 bases and J by 7 bases, 12 bases remained unmatched. CDR3 region: CASSNRGGPGVGELFF. The DNA of the CDR3 is TGTGCCAGCAGCAACCGCGGGGGGCCGGGAGTCGGGGAGCTGTTTTTT.

The genes are TRBV9 and TRBJ1-2; 7 bases map to TRBD1. The germline gives CDR1 SGDLS, CDR2 YYNGEE. Germline trimming cut 3 bases from V and 6 bases from J; bases unmatched to any gene: 5. This CDR3 is built from 13 residues. Here the CDR3 reads CASSATTGDGYTF. Written as DNA, the CDR3 is TGTGCCAGCAGCGCCACAACAGGGGATGGCTACACCTTC.

This chain connects TRBV5-4 to TRBJ1-2, with TRBD1 matching over 8 bases. CDR3 length: 14 amino acids. From germline, CDR1 is SGHNT and CDR2 YYREEE (reference sequence). Unmatched junction bases numbered 1, after V lost 3 bases and J lost 0 bases. Here the CDR3 reads CASSWGQANYGYTF. The CDR3 DNA follows: TGTGCCAGCAGCTGGGGACAGGCTAACTATGGCTACACCTTC.

V usage is TRBV6-1 and J usage is TRBJ2-2; D perhaps matches TRBD2 (6 bases). This CDR3 spans 14 amino acids. Germline-derived CDR1 and CDR2 are MNHNS and SASEGT. V lost 0 bases and J lost 6, with 8 bases in between. CDR3 loop: CASSEAGGAGELFF. CDR3 nucleotide sequence: TGTGCCAGCAGTGAAGCGGGGGGTGCCGGGGAGCTGTTTTTT.

Only one count was recorded for this clone. The chain couples TRBV7-9 to TRBJ1-6, with D perhaps matching TRBD1 (5 bases). Between the trimmed V and J ends, which lost 2 bases and 10 bases, there was a span of 15 bases. This CDR3 comprises 15 residues. Germline V CDR1 and CDR2: SEHNR, FQNEAQ (reference sequence). CDR3 protein: CASSLSLSQGSPLHF. CDR3 nucleotides: TGTGCCAGCAGCTTATCTCTATCTCAGGGATCACCCCTCCACTTT.

The V gene is TRBV6-5, the J gene TRBJ1-5; the D is unclear. This CDR3 region has 12 residues. Germline V gene lookup returns CDR1 MNHEY and CDR2 SVGAGI. V lost 10 bases, J lost 5 bases, and 12 bases lay in between. For the CDR3, the DNA is TGTGCCACAGAGGATTCTCATCAGCCCCAGCATTTT. This encodes CATEDSHQPQHF.

The sample holds one count of this clone. V and J are TRBV9 and TRBJ1-2, with TRBD1 identical over 10 bases. J gave up 4 bases and V 0 bases, and 6 bases lay outside the gene matches. The CDR3 loop spans 16 amino acids. The V gene's germline CDR1 is SGDLS and CDR2 YYNGEE. CDR3 in DNA: TGTGCCAGCAGCGTAGGGTCCGGACAGGGGGTCTATGGCTACACCTTC. This gives the protein CASSVGSGQGVYGYTF.

This clone was recorded a few times. The J gene is TRBJ1-2, the V gene TRBV5-4; TRBD1 aligns across 9 bases. This CDR3 is built from 13 residues. The V gene end was trimmed by 4 bases and the J gene end by 8 bases; junction bases not matched to a gene: 6. CDR1 is SGHNT and CDR2 is YYREEE in the germline V gene (reference sequence). CDR3 in DNA: TGTGCCAGCAGCGACGTGGACAGGGGCGGCTACACCTTC. Its protein product is CASSDVDRGGYTF.

The rearrangement uses TRBV14 and TRBJ1-6; D uncertain. The germline CDR1 and CDR2 sequences are SGHDN and FVKESK. V dropped 4 bases and J dropped 7 bases, with 20 bases sitting between them. This CDR3 is 17 amino acids long. This chain's CDR3 is CASSPGAGYSLNSPLHF. CDR3 DNA sequence: TGTGCCAGCAGCCCGGGAGCAGGATACTCCTTAAATTCACCCCTCCACTTT.